A selection of T cell receptor beta chains follows, all from one sample in a study of shared clonotypes between healthy human individuals. The protocol was immunoSEQ multiplex PCR, while the TCRdb copy is restricted to in-frame clones and leaves out a portion. This sample has roughly 2.2 million clones, with 93% found just once. Sequencing input: naive CD4+ T cells from PBMCs. Every receptor here comes from a man younger than 35 in good health. Some clones in this sample may be carry-over from other donors' samples. CDR3s leave out the opening cysteine and the closing phenylalanine or tryptophan.

v_gene	j_gene	CDR3aa
TRBV7-2	TRBJ2-7	ASSLRGLAGGPPYEQY
TRBV5-1	TRBJ2-1	ASSLVASDEQF
TRBV5-1	TRBJ2-6	ASSGLGQSTGANVLT
TRBV28	TRBJ2-3	ASSTGSTDTQY
TRBV4-2	TRBJ2-5	ASSQGTSVQETQY
TRBV6-6	TRBJ2-7	ASSSTGADAWEQY
TRBV4-1	TRBJ2-5	ASSQGSNLAGTQY
TRBV9	TRBJ2-7	ASSAGPGLSYEQY
TRBV11-2	TRBJ1-2	ASSLGLDRLFYGYT
TRBV2	TRBJ1-2	ASSAWNLGGYGYT
TRBV28	TRBJ1-4	ASSLLGKAEKLF
TRBV7-2	TRBJ2-5	ASSRTGGRQETQY
TRBV5-1	TRBJ2-1	ASSLTVADNEQF
TRBV28	TRBJ2-7	ASSSPGLAGVNEQY
TRBV27	TRBJ2-2	ASSSPGQGAGTGELF
TRBV27	TRBJ1-6	ASTELWGNSPLH
TRBV4-2	TRBJ2-7	ASSHQAGGMSSYEQY
TRBV29-1	TRBJ2-1	SAHRAGVSNEQF
TRBV27	TRBJ2-1	ASSLRGYVEQF
TRBV2	TRBJ2-2	ASVRQGSGELF
TRBV15	TRBJ2-3	ATSRDRRARGRTDTQY
TRBV28	TRBJ2-1	ASSQGLAGVDEQF
TRBV7-2	TRBJ2-3	ASSRAGLAGSTDTQY
TRBV18	TRBJ1-5	ASSLMSGGNQPQH
TRBV10-1	TRBJ2-1	ASSQSLGDLNEQF
TRBV4-1	TRBJ2-2	ASSQEGRNTGELF
TRBV2	TRBJ2-5	ASTRTRLPSQETQY
TRBV6-5	TRBJ1-1	ASSRQATEAF
TRBV9	TRBJ1-2	ASSVVTAGVYGYT
TRBV7-2	TRBJ2-7	ASSPTIGVGEQY
TRBV18	TRBJ1-6	ASSPSGTGDSPLH
TRBV6-5	TRBJ2-4	ASSRQGQGKNIQY
TRBV27	TRBJ1-5	ASSKNYGDPNQPQH
TRBV6-6	TRBJ2-7	ASRPDGRDEQY
TRBV7-3	TRBJ2-2	ASSLKLQRLNTGELF
TRBV14	TRBJ2-1	ASSLPGLAEYNEQF
TRBV11-2	TRBJ2-5	ASSLVARETQY
TRBV18	TRBJ1-1	ASSQQRNQENTEAF
TRBV4-1	TRBJ1-2	ASRPGLVGYGYT
TRBV7-9	TRBJ1-5	ASSSARQPQH
TRBV5-1	TRBJ1-1	ASSQTGNLYTEAF
TRBV28	TRBJ1-5	ASSLGGGSNQPQH
TRBV11-2	TRBJ2-2	ASSSYRDPELGELF
TRBV6-5	TRBJ2-2	ASQAENTGELF
TRBV5-1	TRBJ2-1	ASSLGLAFDEQF
TRBV29-1	TRBJ1-2	SVAFRDRNSIYYGYT
TRBV7-8	TRBJ2-7	ASSRPGQGRYEQY
TRBV7-8	TRBJ2-7	ASSSPSRGLASGIYEQY
TRBV5-1	TRBJ2-7	ASSQRTGSYEQY
TRBV28	TRBJ2-7	ASSLTRDREYEQY
TRBV5-4	TRBJ2-5	ASSLDLAGHQETQY
TRBV28	TRBJ1-5	ASSLSGAGEQPQH
TRBV10-3	TRBJ2-7	AIAGRTYEQY